This T cell receptor beta chain was captured by sequencing in a study of cytomegalovirus exposure and HLA in healthy donors. Notes on the study in general: An observed cluster of highly shared sequence variants was recorded as a likely sequencing artifact.

Comment on this clone: What it binds is not known.

The PCR employed 60 Vbeta primers together with 13 Jbeta primers. Assay used: immunoSEQ multiplex PCR; TCRdb lists only in-frame clones, some missing. In the table there are around 98,000 clones, more than 60% of which are singletons. The CDR3 sequence is 13 residues long. The V end was cut by 1 base, the J end by 5 bases, with 8 bases between. Germline V gene lookup returns CDR1 GTSNPN and CDR2 SVGIG (reference sequence). The rearrangement joins TRBV30 to TRBJ1-4; maybe TRBD1 (6 bases). Sequencing input: PBMCs. The TCR sequence derives from a human donor in good health. The CDR3 spells CAWSGQVNEKLFF. DNA of the CDR3: TGTGCCTGGAGTGGACAGGTGAATGAAAAACTGTTTTTT. The variable domain in full, completed from reference TRBV30 and TRBJ1-4, reads SQTIHQWPATLVQPVGSPLSLECTVEGTSNPNLYWYRQAAGRGLQLLFYSVGIGQISSEVPQNLSASRPQDRQFILSSKKLLLSDSGFYLCAWSGQVNEKLFFGSGTQLSVL.